The rows below give T cell receptor beta chains drawn from one sample of a study of response to subunit inactivated influenza vaccine. TCRdb recomputed calls from the RT-PCR reads with MiXCR, one row per CDR3 protein. Of some 500,000 distinct CDR3 sequences in the sample, about 15% are singletons; the top ten hold less than 4%. Specimen: CD4+ T cells sorted from PBMCs, collected about 24 months after vaccination. The receptor source for this set is a man aged 50 to 69 who received an inactivated influenza vaccine. Each CDR3 is given with its conserved first and last residue. A D gene is named only where the DNA matches it firmly. Clone size is shown for a subset of rows, as once, few, many or a class of expanded clone.

clone size: many
J gene: TRBJ2-3
V gene: TRBV7-9
D gene: TRBD2
CDR3 DNA: TGTGCCAGCAGTTTAGCGGGGCCTAGCACAGATACGCAGTATTTT
CDR3 protein: CASSLAGPSTDTQYF

clone size: few
J gene: TRBJ2-3
V gene: TRBV4-3
D gene: -
CDR3 DNA: TGCGCCAGCAGCCAAGGGCAGGGAGGTACGCAGTATTTT
CDR3 protein: CASSQGQGGTQYF

clone size: many
J gene: TRBJ2-7
V gene: TRBV3-1
D gene: -
CDR3 DNA: TGTGCCAGCAGCCAGACAGTATACGAGCAGTACTTC
CDR3 protein: CASSQTVYEQYF

clone size: -
J gene: TRBJ2-3
V gene: TRBV29-1
D gene: TRBD2
CDR3 DNA: TGCAGCGTTAGCGGGAGATCCACAGATACGCAGTATTTT
CDR3 protein: CSVSGRSTDTQYF

clone size: many
J gene: TRBJ2-5
V gene: TRBV25-1
D gene: -
CDR3 DNA: TGTGCCAGCAGTGAATATGGGGGAAGAGAGACCCAGTACTTC
CDR3 protein: CASSEYGGRETQYF

clone size: -
J gene: TRBJ2-2
V gene: TRBV12-3/TRBV12-4
D gene: -
CDR3 DNA: TGTGCCAGCCGGGATCTAAAAGGGTCCGGGGAGCTGTTTTTT
CDR3 protein: CASRDLKGSGELFF

clone size: many
J gene: TRBJ2-1
V gene: TRBV12-3/TRBV12-4
D gene: TRBD2
CDR3 DNA: TGTGCCAGCAGCTTACAGGGTGGACTAGCGGGAGGCGGGTACAATGAGCAGTTCTTC
CDR3 protein: CASSLQGGLAGGGYNEQFF

clone size: few
J gene: TRBJ2-6
V gene: TRBV20-1
D gene: TRBD2
CDR3 DNA: TGCAGTGCCAGGGGTCTAGCGGGCTCTGGGGCCAACGTCCTGACTTTC
CDR3 protein: CSARGLAGSGANVLTF

clone size: many
J gene: TRBJ2-1
V gene: TRBV24-1
D gene: -
CDR3 DNA: TGTGCCACCAGTAGGGTAGGATCGGATGAGCAGTTCTTC
CDR3 protein: CATSRVGSDEQFF

clone size: -
J gene: TRBJ1-3
V gene: TRBV7-2
D gene: -
CDR3 DNA: TGTGCCAGCAGCTTAGCGGTGGAGCAAGGGCGAAGCTCTGGAAACACCATATATTTT
CDR3 protein: CASSLAVEQGRSSGNTIYF

clone size: -
J gene: TRBJ1-5
V gene: TRBV20-1
D gene: -
CDR3 DNA: TGCAGTGCTAGAACGCCCAATCAGCCCCAGCATTTT
CDR3 protein: CSARTPNQPQHF

clone size: -
J gene: TRBJ2-2
V gene: TRBV5-4
D gene: -
CDR3 DNA: TGTGCCAGCAGCTTGTACTCCAGGAAAGGGAACGGGGAGCTGTTTTTT
CDR3 protein: CASSLYSRKGNGELFF

clone size: few
J gene: TRBJ2-2
V gene: TRBV28
D gene: TRBD1
CDR3 DNA: TGTGCCAGCAGTCTCGTAGGGACGACAGGGAGATCGGGGGAGCTGTTTTTT
CDR3 protein: CASSLVGTTGRSGELFF

clone size: -
J gene: TRBJ1-1
V gene: TRBV2
D gene: -
CDR3 DNA: TGTGCCAGCAGTGAAGTAAGGGGAATGAACACTGAAGCTTTCTTT
CDR3 protein: CASSEVRGMNTEAFF

clone size: -
J gene: TRBJ2-3
V gene: TRBV4-2
D gene: TRBD2
CDR3 DNA: TGTGCCAGCAGCCAAGATCTGACTAGCACGGATACGCAGTATTTT
CDR3 protein: CASSQDLTSTDTQYF

clone size: -
J gene: TRBJ2-7
V gene: TRBV11-2
D gene: -
CDR3 DNA: TGTGCCAGCAGCTTAGCTTCCTGGTTCTCCAGGGGCTACGAGCAGTACTTC
CDR3 protein: CASSLASWFSRGYEQYF

clone size: -
J gene: TRBJ2-1
V gene: TRBV7-8
D gene: TRBD1
CDR3 DNA: TGTGCCAGCAGCCCAAGACAGGGCCGACCCAAGAATGAGCAGTTCTTC
CDR3 protein: CASSPRQGRPKNEQFF

clone size: -
J gene: TRBJ2-5
V gene: TRBV18
D gene: -
CDR3 DNA: TGTGCCAGCTCACCATGGCCAGAAGAGACCCAGTACTTC
CDR3 protein: CASSPWPEETQYF

clone size: few
J gene: TRBJ2-7
V gene: TRBV4-2
D gene: TRBD2
CDR3 DNA: TGTGCCAGCAGCCAAGAGGGACTAGCGGGGGCCCTCTACGAGCAGTACTTC
CDR3 protein: CASSQEGLAGALYEQYF

clone size: -
J gene: TRBJ2-6
V gene: TRBV9
D gene: -
CDR3 DNA: TGTGCCAGCAGCGTAGGTTCCATACAGACCTCTGGGGCCAACGTCCTGACTTTC
CDR3 protein: CASSVGSIQTSGANVLTF

clone size: -
J gene: TRBJ2-7
V gene: TRBV23-1
D gene: -
CDR3 DNA: TGCGCCAGCAGTCAAAAGGGAGAGAATATACGGAGTTATGGGCCTGACGGGCAGTACTTC
CDR3 protein: CASSQKGENIRSYGPDGQYF

clone size: -
J gene: TRBJ2-1
V gene: TRBV7-2
D gene: TRBD2
CDR3 DNA: TGTGCCAGCAGCCCCCAGAGGTCTAGCGGGGCTACTTTGGGGCAGTTCTTC
CDR3 protein: CASSPQRSSGATLGQFF

clone size: many
J gene: TRBJ1-2
V gene: TRBV20-1
D gene: -
CDR3 DNA: TGCAGTGCTAGTAAGGTTTCCTATGGCTACACCTTC
CDR3 protein: CSASKVSYGYTF

clone size: -
J gene: TRBJ2-6
V gene: TRBV2
D gene: -
CDR3 DNA: TGTGCCAGCTCCAAGGGGGCTGGAGGGGCCAACGTCTTGACTTTC
CDR3 protein: CASSKGAGGANVLTF

clone size: -
J gene: TRBJ2-2
V gene: TRBV11-3
D gene: TRBD2
CDR3 DNA: TGTGCCAGCAGCCCTGGCGGGAGTTCCACCGGGGAGCTGTTTTTT
CDR3 protein: CASSPGGSSTGELFF

clone size: -
J gene: TRBJ2-2
V gene: TRBV6-1
D gene: -
CDR3 DNA: TGTGCCAGCAAGGGGCGTCTCGGGCCCGGGGAGCTGTTTTTT
CDR3 protein: CASKGRLGPGELFF

clone size: few
J gene: TRBJ2-3
V gene: TRBV11-3
D gene: TRBD1
CDR3 DNA: TGTGCCAGCAGCTTCGGACAGGGTGGGACCACAAGTGGTGATACGCAGTATTTT
CDR3 protein: CASSFGQGGTTSGDTQYF

clone size: -
J gene: TRBJ1-1
V gene: TRBV11-2
D gene: -
CDR3 DNA: TGTGCCAGCAACTCAATTCGTCGGTTCAGGGGCACTGAAGCTTTCTTT
CDR3 protein: CASNSIRRFRGTEAFF

clone size: few
J gene: TRBJ1-5
V gene: TRBV19
D gene: -
CDR3 DNA: TGTGCCAGTAGTATGGGGGCCCGGAATCAGCCCCAGCATTTT
CDR3 protein: CASSMGARNQPQHF

clone size: few
J gene: TRBJ1-1
V gene: TRBV3-1
D gene: -
CDR3 DNA: TGTGCCAGCAGCCAAGATGTGGCGGTACGGGCGAACACTGAAGCTTTCTTT
CDR3 protein: CASSQDVAVRANTEAFF

clone size: -
J gene: TRBJ2-3
V gene: TRBV28
D gene: -
CDR3 DNA: TGTGCCAGCAGTTTAGCGGGACACCGCACAGATACGCAGTATTTT
CDR3 protein: CASSLAGHRTDTQYF